This passage covers 5 T cell receptor beta chains from one sample sequenced in a study of identical twins. MiXCR was run by TCRdb on the 5' RACE reads, yielding one entry per CDR3 protein. The repertoire has 350,000 to 450,000 distinct CDR3 sequences, about 18% of them found once; the top ten carry approximately 12%. The sequencing sample was made of naive T cells sorted from blood. The receptors shown here come from a man aged 45-60 years in good health.

This clonotype turned up a few times. The rearrangement uses TRBV20-1 and TRBJ2-1; 7 nucleotides align to TRBD2. V dropped 3 bases and J dropped 3; count of bases not matched to a gene: 8. CDR1 and CDR2 from the germline V gene are DFQATT and SNEGSKA (reference sequence). This CDR3 spans 15 amino acids. In nucleotides, the CDR3 is TGCAGTGCTAGTTTATCGGGGGGAGTCTACAATGAGCAGTTCTTC. This translates into CSASLSGGVYNEQFF.

The chain uses TRBV7-2 and TRBJ1-1; a weak D match, TRBD1 (5 bases). Trimming cost V 5 bases and J 4 bases, with 11 bases left between them. The germline gives CDR1 SGHTA, CDR2 FQGNSA. CDR3 length: 13 residues. The CDR3 region is CASSPGWSTEAFF. The CDR3 region has the DNA TGTGCCAGCAGCCCAGGGTGGAGCACTGAAGCTTTCTTT. The full variable domain, rest sourced from reference TRBV7-2 and TRBJ1-1, is GAGVSQSPSNKVTEKGKDVELRCDPISGHTALYWYRQSLGQGLEFLIYFQGNSAPDKSGLPSDRFSAERTGGSVSTLTIQRTQQEDSAVYLCASSPGWSTEAFFGQGTRLTVV.

This clonotype has ten or more counts. The chain links TRBV20-1 to TRBJ2-1, with 8 positions matching TRBD2. The V segment lost 3 bases and the J segment 0 bases; nucleotides outside the gene matches: 4. This CDR3 region has 15 residues. CDR1 and CDR2 (germline): DFQATT, SNEGSKA (reference sequence). The CDR3 loop reads CSASGRAISYNEQFF. CDR3 DNA sequence: TGCAGTGCTAGCGGGAGGGCCATCTCCTACAATGAGCAGTTCTTC.

This clonotype was detected a few times. V usage is TRBV28 and J usage is TRBJ2-7; tentatively, D is TRBD1 (7 bases). There are 13 residues in the CDR3. The germline gives CDR1 MDHEN, CDR2 SYDVKM. V lost 6 bases and J lost 3, with 12 bases in between. CDR3 coding DNA: TGTGCCAGCAGGGAGGGGGCGATCTACGAGCAGTACTTC. This sequence encodes CASREGAIYEQYF.

This clonotype was seen more than once but under ten times. The CDR3 nucleotides are TGTGCCAGCAGCGAGGGCACCTTATTCTACGAGCAGTACTTC. The encoded protein is CASSEGTLFYEQYF. This chain links TRBV9 with TRBJ2-7; D unclear. Germline V gives CDR1 SGDLS, CDR2 YYNGEE. There are 14 residues in the CDR3. With 3 bases removed from V and 3 bases from J, the gap between germline ends came to 13 bases.